The text below deals with one T cell receptor (beta chain). Template switching created a universal primer site, and the cDNA included unique molecular identifiers. Each CDR3 protein gets one entry after TCRdb re-called the 5' RACE reads with MiXCR. The sample carries hundreds of thousands of distinct CDR3 sequences, around 21% recorded once. The germline CDR1 and CDR2 sequences are LNHDA and SQIVND (reference sequence). The CDR3 spans 12 residues. The germline V and J ends were trimmed by 6 bases and 3 bases, with 5 bases remaining between them. This entry belongs to a study of identical twins. These records were also assigned to another study, of T cells expressing NK-cell markers. Per that paper: Topping the CD3+CD56-NKG2C+ fraction as well were these clonotypes, in a handful of donors.

The chain employs TRBV19 and TRBJ2-2; D unclear. Specimen: PBMCs. The receptor was derived from a woman under 30 in good health. CDR3 sequence reads: CASRQYTGELFF. CDR3 in DNA: TGTGCCAGTAGACAGTACACCGGGGAGCTGTTTTTT.